The entry below describes one T cell receptor (beta chain). V trimming: 3 bases; J trimming: 2 bases; junction bases outside the gene matches: 6. From germline, CDR1 is SNHLY and CDR2 FYNNEI. This CDR3 region has 15 residues. The data are from a study of blood T cell repertoires in COVID-19. TCRdb's copy holds only in-frame clones and misses some; the assay was immunoSEQ multiplex PCR. The sample holds over 150,000 clones, roughly 88% seen once. The chain combines TRBV2 with TRBJ2-5; 7 bases are a match to TRBD1. Sample: peripheral blood. This TCR was recovered from a human donor in a cohort sampled during active COVID-19. In DNA form, the CDR3 reads TGTGCCAGCAGTGACCCCGGGACAGCTCAAGAGACCCAGTACTTC. Translating gives CASSDPGTAQETQYF.